A few counts support the clone carrying this T cell receptor (beta chain). The healthy adult donors were HIV-negative and reported no recent acute infections or vaccinations. This sample is drawn from a study of shared clonotypes between healthy human individuals. Genomic DNA per cell subset filled all wells of several immunoSEQ plates. TCRdb keeps only in-frame clones here, not all; method: immunoSEQ multiplex PCR. The sample has about 1 million clones; approximately 72% are singletons. Trimming stripped 5 bases from V and 0 bases from J, with 8 bases between. Per the germline V gene, CDR1 is KGHSH and CDR2 is LQKENI. CDR3 length: 14 amino acids.

The receptor's source is a young man in good health. The specimen sequenced was memory CD4+ T cells sorted from blood. Subset indicated: CD45RA-negative fraction. The chain carries TRBV18 and TRBJ1-3; D unresolved. DNA of the CDR3: TGTGCCAGCTCAATTGATGGCTCTGGAAACACCATATATTTT. This codes for CASSIDGSGNTIYF. The whole variable domain, filled in from reference TRBV18 and TRBJ1-3, reads NAGVMQNPRHLVRRRGQEARLRCSPMKGHSHVYWYRQLPEEGLKFMVYLQKENIIDESGMPKERFSAEFPKEGPSILRIQQVVRGDSAAYFCASSIDGSGNTIYFGEGSWLTVV.